Each of the 24 T cell receptor beta chains below was sequenced from the same sample in a study of T cells in Graves' hyperthyroidism and ophthalmopathy. There were TCR beta CDR3 regions amplified from RNA transcripts. Carried out on the TCR CDR3, a first-round RT-PCR used the HTBI primer set. TCRdb independently ran MiXCR on the multiplex PCR reads; one entry per CDR3 protein. The repertoire consists of more than 550,000 distinct CDR3 sequences, with approximately 15% occurring once and the leading ten covering about 14%. Sequencing input: blood. The origin of the receptors is a man aged 50-60 years with Graves' hyperthyroidism.

V is TRBV11-2 and J is TRBJ2-1; 7 positions agree with TRBD1. Germline loops: CDR1 SGHAT, CDR2 FQNNGV. The CDR3 runs 15 residues. Trimming cost V 6 bases and J 3 bases; bases outside gene matches: 8. The DNA of the CDR3 is TGTGCCAGCAGGTTACAGGGGAGACTCTACAATGAGCAGTTCTTC. This encodes CASRLQGRLYNEQFF.

The table lists this clonotype with many counts. This chain uses TRBV3-1 with TRBJ1-3; D might be TRBD1 (6 bases). V lost 2 bases and J 4 bases, leaving 9 bases between the germline ends. This CDR3 contains 14 residues. Looked up from germline, CDR1 is LGHDT and CDR2 is YNNKEL (reference sequence). This chain's CDR3 is CASSQRDKGNTIYF. The CDR3 region has the DNA TGTGCCAGCAGCCAACGGGACAAGGGAAACACCATATATTTT.

This clonotype was picked up many times. CDR3 coding DNA: TGTGCTAGTGGTTTGGTACTTCCCGGGAGTCCCAAGACCCAGTACTTC. As protein: CASGLVLPGSPKTQYF. The gene calls are TRBV12-5 and TRBJ2-5; tentatively, D is TRBD2 (6 bases). CDR1 is LGHNT and CDR2 is FRNRAP in the germline V gene. CDR3 length: 16 residues. Trimming pared 0 bases from V and 6 bases from J, leaving 17 bases between.

This clonotype was counted ten times or more. This chain uses TRBV12-3 or TRBV12-4 with TRBJ1-5, with 9 bases fitting TRBD1. The V gene end was trimmed by 6 bases and the J gene end by 4 bases; junction bases not matched to a gene: 4. The CDR3 runs to 14 residues. The CDR3 DNA sequence: TGTGCCAGCAGCCAGGACAGGGGAAATCAGCCCCAGCATTTT. Its translation is CASSQDRGNQPQHF.

This clonotype was detected only a few times. A much larger clonotype is one base distant, so this may be a read error. The chain recombines TRBV7-2 with TRBJ2-3, with a tentative D call TRBD2 (7 bases). Looked up from germline, CDR1 is SGHTA and CDR2 is FQGNSA. The CDR3 sequence is 16 residues long. CDR3 loop: CASSLARGRSTDTQCF. As DNA, the CDR3 is TGTGCCAGCAGCTTAGCGCGGGGGCGAAGCACAGATACGCAGTGTTTT.

Many counts were recorded for this clonotype. V gene TRBV28 combines with J gene TRBJ2-7; tentative D call: TRBD2 (6 bases). CDR1 is MDHEN and CDR2 is SYDVKM in the germline V gene. Deletions cut 4 bases from V and 2 bases from J, with 12 bases between. The CDR3 totals 14 residues. The CDR3 loop is CASSYGGKPYEQYF. As DNA, the CDR3 is TGTGCCAGCAGTTACGGCGGGAAGCCCTACGAGCAGTACTTC. Full variable domain (rest looked up from reference TRBV28 and TRBJ2-7): DVKVTQSSRYLVKRTGEKVFLECVQDMDHENMFWYRQDPGLGLRLIYFSYDVKMKEKGDIPEGYSVSREKKERFSLILESASTNQTSMYLCASSYGGKPYEQYFGPGTRLTVT.

The table lists this clonotype with many counts. The V call is TRBV7-2, the J call TRBJ2-5; D unresolved. This CDR3 comprises 16 residues. Germline CDR1 is SGHTA and CDR2 is FQGNSA. Trimming removed 5 bases at V and 1 base at J, with 17 bases between. The CDR3 region has the DNA TGTGCCAGCAGCCCTTTTTCTCGAGGACCCCAAGAGACCCAGTACTTC. It specifies CASSPFSRGPQETQYF. The entire variable domain, with the rest obtained from reference TRBV7-2 and TRBJ2-5, is as follows: GAGVSQSPSNKVTEKGKDVELRCDPISGHTALYWYRQSLGQGLEFLIYFQGNSAPDKSGLPSDRFSAERTGGSVSTLTIQRTQQEDSAVYLCASSPFSRGPQETQYFGPGTRLLVL.

This clonotype has ten or more counts. The chain carries TRBV7-2 and TRBJ2-6, with D possibly being TRBD1 or TRBD2 (5 bases each). This CDR3 region has 17 residues. Per the germline V gene, CDR1 is SGHTA and CDR2 is FQGNSA. V was trimmed by 4 bases and J by 0 bases, leaving 13 bases between them. The CDR3 DNA follows: TGTGCCAGCAGCTGGGACCAGCTTGCCTCTGGGGCCAACGTCCTGACTTTC. It is translated as CASSWDQLASGANVLTF.

Notes on this clonotype: Germline is not matched at one junction end, which may reflect a read error. The rearrangement links TRBV6-9 to TRBJ1-5; 8 nucleotides agree with TRBD1. This CDR3 region has 14 residues. From germline, CDR1 is MNHGY and CDR2 SVAAGI. The CDR3 is CASSSWTGNQPQRF. The DNA for the CDR3 is TGTGCCAGCAGTTCCTGGACAGGGAATCAGCCCCAGCGTTTT.

The chain uses TRBV5-1 and TRBJ2-2; 7 positions match TRBD2. Per the germline V gene, CDR1 is SGHRS and CDR2 is YFSETQ. Trimming took 3 bases from V and 1 from J; bases not matched to a gene: 6. The CDR3 has 16 residues. CDR3 amino acids: CASSSSRGVNTGELFF. The CDR3 bases are TGCGCCAGCAGCTCCTCACGGGGGGTGAACACCGGGGAGCTGTTTTTT.

In this sample, this clonotype turned up many times. The chain has TRBV12-3 or TRBV12-4 and TRBJ1-6, with D unclear. The germline V and J ends were trimmed by 6 bases and 7 bases, with 10 bases remaining between them. The length of the CDR3 is 13 residues. CDR3: CASRPGRNSPLHF. CDR3 sequence (DNA): TGTGCCAGCAGACCCGGGAGGAATTCACCCCTCCACTTT.

This clonotype was counted many times. This rearrangement joins TRBV20-1 to TRBJ2-3, with 7 positions matching TRBD2. V lost 5 bases, J lost 0 bases, and 5 bases stayed unmatched. Germline CDR1 reads DFQATT; CDR2 reads SNEGSKA (reference sequence). This CDR3 is built from 14 residues. The CDR3 protein is CSASLADSTDTQYF. The DNA for the CDR3 is TGCAGTGCTTCTCTAGCGGATAGCACAGATACGCAGTATTTT.

The V gene is TRBV2, the J gene TRBJ1-1; D is uncertain. The CDR3 has 13 residues. Trimming pared 6 bases from V and 11 bases from J, leaving 19 bases between. Per the germline V gene, CDR1 is SNHLY and CDR2 is FYNNEI. DNA of the CDR3: TGTGCCAGCAGGGCTACAGATTTCGTGAAGGCTTTCTTT. It translates to CASRATDFVKAFF.

The V gene is TRBV12-3 or TRBV12-4, the J gene TRBJ1-3, with no clear D. Trimming took 8 bases from V and 0 from J, leaving 8 bases between them. This CDR3 is built from 13 residues. The CDR3 region is CASQGVSGNTIYF. CDR3 in DNA: TGTGCCAGCCAAGGCGTCTCTGGAAACACCATATATTTT.

This clonotype was found many times. The gene calls are TRBV24-1 and TRBJ2-1, with 7 bases lining up with TRBD2. The CDR3 totals 16 residues. Unmatched junction bases numbered 8, after V lost 7 bases and J lost 0 bases. Germline CDR1 is KGHDR and CDR2 is SFDVKD. CDR3 bases: TGTGCCACCAGATCCACTAGCGCTGACTCCTACAATGAGCAGTTCTTC. Protein: CATRSTSADSYNEQFF.

This clonotype was found many times. V and J are TRBV28 and TRBJ2-1, with TRBD2 identical over 7 bases. With 6 bases clipped from V and 0 bases from J, the junction kept 5 bases outside the gene matches. This CDR3 has 15 residues. The germline CDR1 and CDR2 sequences are MDHEN and SYDVKM. CDR3: CASSQAGNSYNEQFF. The CDR3 DNA reads TGTGCCAGCAGCCAAGCGGGAAACTCCTACAATGAGCAGTTCTTC.

This clonotype has ten or more counts. The V call is TRBV12-3 or TRBV12-4, the J call TRBJ1-1; TRBD1 aligns across 7 bases. This CDR3 has 18 amino acids. Germline trimming cut 3 bases from V and 4 bases from J; bases unmatched to any gene: 17. As DNA, the CDR3 is TGTGCCAGCAGTTTCACGAGGGGGCATTCTATTCGGAGCACTGAAGCTTTCTTT. Amino acids: CASSFTRGHSIRSTEAFF.

This clonotype was counted only a few times. This CDR3 is CAWSVQGTRGYTF. CDR3 DNA: TGTGCCTGGAGTGTACAGGGAACAAGAGGCTACACCTTC. V usage is TRBV30 and J usage is TRBJ1-2, with D possibly TRBD1 on 6 matching bases. V was pared by 0 bases and J by 8 bases, with 13 bases between. Germline V gene data show CDR1 as GTSNPN and CDR2 as SVGIG (reference sequence). The CDR3 runs 13 residues. Supplemented by reference TRBV30 and TRBJ1-2, the full variable domain reads SQTIHQWPATLVQPVGSPLSLECTVEGTSNPNLYWYRQAAGRGLQLLFYSVGIGQISSEVPQNLSASRPQDRQFILSSKKLLLSDSGFYLCAWSVQGTRGYTFGSGTRLTVV.

In its sample, this clonotype was seen many times. The rearrangement links TRBV5-8 to TRBJ1-2, with D unresolved. The CDR3 runs to 15 residues. Germline V gene lookup returns CDR1 SGHTS and CDR2 YDEGEE. The V end was cut by 5 bases, the J end by 4 bases, with 18 bases between. The DNA of the CDR3 is TGTGCCAGCAGTCCGGAGGGCAGAAGGTCCTATGGCTACACCTTC. Amino acid sequence: CASSPEGRRSYGYTF.

This clonotype has ten or more counts. The chain is built from TRBV28 and TRBJ1-1; D gene uncertain. Germline V CDR1 and CDR2: MDHEN, SYDVKM. The CDR3 length is 14 residues. V was cut by 8 bases and J by 0 bases, with 13 bases left in between. The CDR3 sequence: CASLTALMNTEAFF. The CDR3 DNA follows: TGTGCCAGCCTCACCGCACTCATGAACACTGAAGCTTTCTTT.

A remark on this clonotype: Just one base apart from a much larger clone, this may be a read error. This sequence joins TRBV13 and TRBJ2-7; 8 bases line up with TRBD2. The J segment lost 3 bases and the V segment lost 5 bases, leaving 6 bases of the junction unmatched. This CDR3 region has 14 residues. The germline V gene has CDR1 PRHDT and CDR2 FYEKMQ (reference sequence). The chain's CDR3 is CASSPGSGSYEQYF. The CDR3 bases are TGTGCCAGCAGCCCCGGGAGCGGGAGCTACGAGCAGTACTTC. The complete variable domain, with remaining parts taken from reference TRBV13 and TRBJ2-7, reads AAGVIQSPRHLIKEKRETATLKCYPIPRHDTVYWYQQGPGQDPQFLISFYEKMQSDKGSIPDRFSAQQFSDYHSELNMSSLELGDSALYFCASSPGSGSYEQYFGPGTRLTVT.

The rearrangement joins TRBV19 to TRBJ2-7, with TRBD2 matching over 8 bases. Germline lookup yields CDR1 LNHDA and CDR2 SQIVND (reference sequence). This CDR3 region has 14 residues. J lost 3 bases, V lost 1 base, and 2 bases had no gene match. The chain's CDR3 is CASSIVSGSYEQYF. The CDR3 DNA follows: TGTGCCAGTAGTATAGTAAGCGGGAGCTACGAGCAGTACTTC.

The rearrangement joins TRBV12-3 or TRBV12-4 to TRBJ1-5; D is unresolved. Between the trimmed V and J ends, which lost 5 bases and 2 bases, there was a span of 10 bases. The CDR3 consists of 14 residues. DNA for the CDR3: TGTGCCAGCAGTCCTAACCGGGGCAATCAGCCCCAGCATTTT. Translation gives CASSPNRGNQPQHF.

The V gene is TRBV19, the J gene TRBJ1-2; D gene ambiguous. The germline CDR1 and CDR2 sequences are LNHDA and SQIVND (reference sequence). This CDR3 contains 13 residues. V dropped 2 bases and J dropped 5 bases, with 9 bases sitting between them. CDR3 in amino acids: CASSISAFYGYTF. In nucleotides, the CDR3 is TGTGCCAGTAGTATATCGGCATTTTATGGCTACACCTTC.